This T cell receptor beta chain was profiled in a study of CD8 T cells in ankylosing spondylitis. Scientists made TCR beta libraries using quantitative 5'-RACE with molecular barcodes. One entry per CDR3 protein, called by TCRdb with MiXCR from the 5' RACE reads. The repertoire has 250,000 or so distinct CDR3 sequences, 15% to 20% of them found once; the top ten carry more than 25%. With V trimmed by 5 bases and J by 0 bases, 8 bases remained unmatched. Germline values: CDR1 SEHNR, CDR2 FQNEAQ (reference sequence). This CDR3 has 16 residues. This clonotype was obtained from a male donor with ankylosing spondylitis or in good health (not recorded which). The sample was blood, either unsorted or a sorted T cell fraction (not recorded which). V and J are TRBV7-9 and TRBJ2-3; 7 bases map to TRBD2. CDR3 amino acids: CASSTDPSGSTDTQYF. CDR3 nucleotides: TGTGCCAGCAGCACCGATCCTAGCGGTAGCACAGATACGCAGTATTTT. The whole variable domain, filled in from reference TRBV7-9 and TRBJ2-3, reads DTGVSQNPRHKITKRGQNVTFRCDPISEHNRLYWYRQTLGQGPEFLTYFQNEAQLEKSRLLSDRFSAERPKGSFSTLEIQRTEQGDSAMYLCASSTDPSGSTDTQYFGPGTRLTVL.